The present T cell receptor (beta chain) was sequenced within a study of blood T cell repertoires in COVID-19. Study context: T cells, B-cell-depleted T cells, or PBMCs supplied cDNA or gDNA.

TCRdb keeps only in-frame clones here, not all; method: immunoSEQ multiplex PCR. The data contain tens of thousands of clones, roughly 73% of them singletons. This sequence was found in a man of 80 years or more with acute or convalescent COVID-19. The material sequenced was peripheral blood.

CDR3 in amino acids: CASSHDRGYQPQHF. The CDR3 nucleotides are TGTGCCAGCAGCCATGACAGGGGGTATCAGCCCCAGCATTTT. The chain recombines TRBV6-6 with TRBJ1-5; 9 bases are a match to TRBD1. Germline CDR1 is MNHNY and CDR2 is SVGAGI (reference sequence). V shed 6 bases and J 5 bases; nucleotides not matched to a gene: 5. This CDR3 has 14 amino acids.